This T cell receptor (beta chain) derives from a study of shared clonotypes between healthy human individuals. Unmatched junction bases numbered 7, after V lost 0 bases and J lost 7 bases. Germline CDR1 LNHDA, CDR2 SQIVND (reference sequence). CDR3 size: 17 residues. To note about this clone: Its antigen is undetermined.

Researchers ran the assay at a deep level. Clones were read by immunoSEQ multiplex PCR, and TCRdb kept only the in-frame ones, dropping some. Among under 550,000 clones listed, 90% to 96% were seen once. Whole-study findings and limits: Sampling included only blood; tissue repertoires likely differ. Rarefaction demonstrated incomplete sorted-subset sequencing despite large depth.

Donors included only healthy HIV-negative adults lacking recent acute infections or vaccinations. The clonotype originates from a woman younger than 45 in good health. Sequencing input: naive CD4+ T cells sorted from blood. The sample's subset: CD45RA+ positively selected. The chain combines TRBV19 with TRBJ1-5; 12 positions match TRBD1. CDR3 nucleotides: TGTGCCAGTAGTATAGACTCCGGGACAGGGGGCTACCAGCCCCAGCATTTT. Translation: CASSIDSGTGGYQPQHF.